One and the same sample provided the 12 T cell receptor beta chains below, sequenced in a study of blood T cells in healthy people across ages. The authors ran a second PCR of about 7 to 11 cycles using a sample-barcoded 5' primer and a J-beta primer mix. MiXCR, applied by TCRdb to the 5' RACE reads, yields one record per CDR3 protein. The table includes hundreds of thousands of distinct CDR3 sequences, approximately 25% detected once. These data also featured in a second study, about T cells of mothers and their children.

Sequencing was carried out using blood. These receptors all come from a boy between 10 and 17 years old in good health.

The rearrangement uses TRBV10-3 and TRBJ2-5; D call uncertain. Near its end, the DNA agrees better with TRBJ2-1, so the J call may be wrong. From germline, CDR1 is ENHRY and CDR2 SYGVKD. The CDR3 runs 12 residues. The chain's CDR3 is CAISESIREQFF. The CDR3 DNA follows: TGTGCCATCAGTGAGTCGATACGTGAGCAGTTCTTC.

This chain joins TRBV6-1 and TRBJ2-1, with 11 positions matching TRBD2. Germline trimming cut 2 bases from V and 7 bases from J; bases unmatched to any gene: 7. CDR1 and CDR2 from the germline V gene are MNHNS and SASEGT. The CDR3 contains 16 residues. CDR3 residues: CASSEFLAGGVNEQFF. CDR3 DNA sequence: TGTGCCAGCAGTGAATTCCTAGCGGGGGGCGTAAATGAGCAGTTCTTC.

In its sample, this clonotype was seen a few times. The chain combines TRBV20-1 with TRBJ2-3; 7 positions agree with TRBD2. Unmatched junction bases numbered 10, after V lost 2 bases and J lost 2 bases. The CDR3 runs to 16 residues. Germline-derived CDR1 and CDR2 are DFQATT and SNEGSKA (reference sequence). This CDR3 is CSARPLRGKHTDTQYF. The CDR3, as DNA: TGCAGTGCTAGACCTCTGCGGGGGAAACACACAGATACGCAGTATTTT.

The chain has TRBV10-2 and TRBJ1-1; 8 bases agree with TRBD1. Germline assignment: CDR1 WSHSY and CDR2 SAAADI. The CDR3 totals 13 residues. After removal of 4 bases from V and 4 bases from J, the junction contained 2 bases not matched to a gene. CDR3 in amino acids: CASSAGGGTEAFF. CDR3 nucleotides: TGCGCCAGCAGTGCAGGGGGCGGCACTGAAGCTTTCTTT.

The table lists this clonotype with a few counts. The chain's CDR3 is CASRAERQTQYF. The DNA of the CDR3 is TGTGCCAGCAGAGCCGAGAGGCAGACCCAGTACTTC. This chain links TRBV2 with TRBJ2-5; D is ambiguous. This CDR3 comprises 12 residues. From germline, CDR1 is SNHLY and CDR2 FYNNEI. V lost 6 bases, J lost 6 bases, and 11 bases lay in between.

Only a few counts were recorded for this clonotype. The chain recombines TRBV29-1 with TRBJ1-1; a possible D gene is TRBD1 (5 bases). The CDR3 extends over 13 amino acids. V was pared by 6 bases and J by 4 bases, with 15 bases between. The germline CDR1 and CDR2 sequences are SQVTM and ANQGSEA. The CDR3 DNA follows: TGCAGCGTGGGGGACCTAAACCCCACTGAAGCTTTCTTT. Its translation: CSVGDLNPTEAFF.

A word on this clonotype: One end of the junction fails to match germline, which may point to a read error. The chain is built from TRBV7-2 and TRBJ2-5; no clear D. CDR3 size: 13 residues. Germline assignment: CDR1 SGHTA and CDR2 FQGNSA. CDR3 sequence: CASSLMLSEAQYF. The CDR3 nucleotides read TGTGCCAGCAGCTTAATGCTCAGCGAGGCCCAATACTTC.

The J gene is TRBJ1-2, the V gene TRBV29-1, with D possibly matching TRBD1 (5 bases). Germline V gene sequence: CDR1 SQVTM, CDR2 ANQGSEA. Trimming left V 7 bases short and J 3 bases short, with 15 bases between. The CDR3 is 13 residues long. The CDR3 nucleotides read TGCAGCGCTTACGACGGGGGGGACTATGGCTACACCTTC. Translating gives CSAYDGGDYGYTF.

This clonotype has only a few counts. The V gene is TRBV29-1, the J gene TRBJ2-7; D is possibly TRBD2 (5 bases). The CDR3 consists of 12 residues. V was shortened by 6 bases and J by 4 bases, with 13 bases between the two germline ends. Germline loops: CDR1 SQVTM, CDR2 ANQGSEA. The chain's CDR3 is CSVGSAAYEQYF. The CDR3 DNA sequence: TGCAGCGTGGGATCAGCGGCGTACGAGCAGTACTTC.

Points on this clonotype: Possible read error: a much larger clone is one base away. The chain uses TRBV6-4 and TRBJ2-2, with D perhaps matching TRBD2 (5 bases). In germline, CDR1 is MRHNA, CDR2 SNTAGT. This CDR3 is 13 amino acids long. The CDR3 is CASSDKNTGELSF. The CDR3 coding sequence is TGTGCCAGCAGTGACAAAAACACCGGGGAGCTGTCTTTT.

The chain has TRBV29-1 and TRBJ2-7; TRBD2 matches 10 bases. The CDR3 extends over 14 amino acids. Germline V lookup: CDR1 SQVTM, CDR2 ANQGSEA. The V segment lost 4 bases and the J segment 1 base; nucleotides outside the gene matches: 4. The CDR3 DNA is TGCAGCGTTGGAACTAGCGGGGCTTCCTACGAGCAGTACTTC. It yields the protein CSVGTSGASYEQYF.

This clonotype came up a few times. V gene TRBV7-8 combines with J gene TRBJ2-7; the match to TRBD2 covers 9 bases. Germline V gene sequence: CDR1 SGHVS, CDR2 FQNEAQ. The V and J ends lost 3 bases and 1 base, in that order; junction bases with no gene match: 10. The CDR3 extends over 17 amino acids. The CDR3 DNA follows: TGTGCCAGCAGCTTTACCAGCGGGGGGCCGGCGTCCTACGAGCAGTACTTC. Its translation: CASSFTSGGPASYEQYF.